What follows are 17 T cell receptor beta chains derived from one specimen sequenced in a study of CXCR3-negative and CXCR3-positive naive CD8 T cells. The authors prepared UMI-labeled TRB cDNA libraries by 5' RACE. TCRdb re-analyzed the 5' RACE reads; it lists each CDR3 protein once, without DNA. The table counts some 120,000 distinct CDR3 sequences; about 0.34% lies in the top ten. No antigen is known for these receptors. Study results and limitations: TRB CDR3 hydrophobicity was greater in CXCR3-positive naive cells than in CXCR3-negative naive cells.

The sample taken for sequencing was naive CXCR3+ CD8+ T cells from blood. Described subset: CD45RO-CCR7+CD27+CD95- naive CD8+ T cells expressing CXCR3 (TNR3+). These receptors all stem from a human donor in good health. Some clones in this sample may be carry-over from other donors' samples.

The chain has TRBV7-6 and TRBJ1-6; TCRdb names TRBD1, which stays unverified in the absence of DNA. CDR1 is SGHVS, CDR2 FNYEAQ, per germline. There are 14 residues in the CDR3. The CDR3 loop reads CASSSGTGASPLHF.

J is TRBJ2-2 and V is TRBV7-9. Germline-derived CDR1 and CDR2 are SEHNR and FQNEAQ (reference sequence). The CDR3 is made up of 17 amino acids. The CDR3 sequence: CASSLSLEHINTGELFF.

The CDR3 sequence is CASSPSPSGHKNIQYF. The chain is built from TRBV11-3 and TRBJ2-4; the TRBD2 assignment by TCRdb is unverifiable without DNA. Germline V lookup: CDR1 SGHNT, CDR2 YENEEA. This CDR3 has 16 amino acids.

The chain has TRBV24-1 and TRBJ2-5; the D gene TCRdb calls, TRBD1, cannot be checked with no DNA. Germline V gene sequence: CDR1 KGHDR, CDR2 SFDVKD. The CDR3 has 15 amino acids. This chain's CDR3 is CATSYLVGVKETQYF.

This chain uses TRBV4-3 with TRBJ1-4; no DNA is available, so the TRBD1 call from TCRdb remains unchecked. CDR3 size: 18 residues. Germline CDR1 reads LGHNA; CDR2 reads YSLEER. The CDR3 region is CASSQESAGGQIDGKLFF.

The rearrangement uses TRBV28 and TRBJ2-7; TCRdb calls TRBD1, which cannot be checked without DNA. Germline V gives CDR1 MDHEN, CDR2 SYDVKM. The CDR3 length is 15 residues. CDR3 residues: CASSLGTDRAYEQYF.

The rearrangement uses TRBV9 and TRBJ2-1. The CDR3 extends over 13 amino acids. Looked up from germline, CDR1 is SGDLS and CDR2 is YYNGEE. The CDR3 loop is CASSVRQADEQFF.

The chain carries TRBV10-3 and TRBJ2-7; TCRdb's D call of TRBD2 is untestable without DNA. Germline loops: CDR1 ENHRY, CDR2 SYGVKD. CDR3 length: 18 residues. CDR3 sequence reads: CAISESSPASGVSYEQYF.

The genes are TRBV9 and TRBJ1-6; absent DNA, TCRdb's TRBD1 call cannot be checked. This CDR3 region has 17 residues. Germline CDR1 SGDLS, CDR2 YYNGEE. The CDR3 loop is CASSVGFRDRQWSPLHF.

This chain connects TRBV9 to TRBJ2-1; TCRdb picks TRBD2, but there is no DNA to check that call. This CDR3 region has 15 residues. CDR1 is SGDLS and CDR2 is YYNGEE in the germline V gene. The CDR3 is CASSTTSGGYNEQFF. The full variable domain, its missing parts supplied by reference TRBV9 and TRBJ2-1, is DSGVTQTPKHLITATGQRVTLRCSPRSGDLSVYWYQQSLDQGLQFLIQYYNGEERAKGNILERFSAQQFPDLHSELNLSSLELGDSALYFCASSTTSGGYNEQFFGPGTRLTVL.

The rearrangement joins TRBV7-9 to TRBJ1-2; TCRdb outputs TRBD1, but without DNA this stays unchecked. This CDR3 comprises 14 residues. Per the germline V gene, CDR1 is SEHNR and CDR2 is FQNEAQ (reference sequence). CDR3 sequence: CASSLRGVPGGYTF. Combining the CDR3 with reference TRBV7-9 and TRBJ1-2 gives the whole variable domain DTGVSQNPRHKITKRGQNVTFRCDPISEHNRLYWYRQTLGQGPEFLTYFQNEAQLEKSRLLSDRFSAERPKGSFSTLEIQRTEQGDSAMYLCASSLRGVPGGYTFGSGTRLTVV.

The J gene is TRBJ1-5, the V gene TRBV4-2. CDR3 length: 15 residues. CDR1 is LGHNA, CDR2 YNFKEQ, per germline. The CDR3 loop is CASRQEHEAYQPQHF.

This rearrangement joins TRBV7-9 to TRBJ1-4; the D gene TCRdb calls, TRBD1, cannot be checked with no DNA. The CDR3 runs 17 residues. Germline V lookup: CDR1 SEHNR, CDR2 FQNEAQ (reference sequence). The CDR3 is CASSSLRTGTANEKLFF.

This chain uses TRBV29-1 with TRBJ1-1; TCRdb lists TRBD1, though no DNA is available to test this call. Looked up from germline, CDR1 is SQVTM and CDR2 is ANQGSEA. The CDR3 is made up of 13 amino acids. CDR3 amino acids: CSAPGGLNTEAFF.

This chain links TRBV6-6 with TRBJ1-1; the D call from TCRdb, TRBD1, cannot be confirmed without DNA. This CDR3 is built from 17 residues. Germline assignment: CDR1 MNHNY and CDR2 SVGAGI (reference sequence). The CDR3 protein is CASSLLGTPTLNTEAFF.

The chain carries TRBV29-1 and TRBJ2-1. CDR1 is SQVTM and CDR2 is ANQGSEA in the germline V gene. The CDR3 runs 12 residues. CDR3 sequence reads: CSVESTHNEQFF.

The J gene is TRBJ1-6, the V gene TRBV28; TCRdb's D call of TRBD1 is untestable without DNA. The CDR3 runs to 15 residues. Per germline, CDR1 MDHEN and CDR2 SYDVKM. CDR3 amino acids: CASSLFAGKNSPLHF.